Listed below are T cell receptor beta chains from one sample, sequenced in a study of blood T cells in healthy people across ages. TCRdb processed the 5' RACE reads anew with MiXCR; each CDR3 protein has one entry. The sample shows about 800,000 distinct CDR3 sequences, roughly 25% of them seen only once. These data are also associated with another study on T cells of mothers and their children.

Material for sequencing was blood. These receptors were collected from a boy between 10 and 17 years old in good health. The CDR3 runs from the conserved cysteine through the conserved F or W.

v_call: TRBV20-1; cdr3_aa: CSAEDRGSSPLHF
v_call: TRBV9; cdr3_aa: CASSVVAGAYNEQFF
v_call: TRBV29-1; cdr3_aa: CSAAEGVAKNIQYF
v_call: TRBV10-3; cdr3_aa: CAISEGDIYLQETQYF
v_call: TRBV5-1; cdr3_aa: CASSAGTSTDTQYF
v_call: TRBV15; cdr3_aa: CATSRAAEKLFF
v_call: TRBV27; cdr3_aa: CASGTALSNYGYTF
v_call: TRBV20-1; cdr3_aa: CSARDAGGSYNEQFF
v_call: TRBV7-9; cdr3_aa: CASSRAGQGSWEQYF
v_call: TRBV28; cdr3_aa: CASGTGVTWQPQHF
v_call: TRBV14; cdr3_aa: CASSQDLAGSGSDTQYF
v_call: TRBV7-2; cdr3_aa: CASSPSLPDTQYF
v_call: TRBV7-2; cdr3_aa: CAGSLGGVGKDTQYF
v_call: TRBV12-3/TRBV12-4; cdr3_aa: CASSTRANEAFF
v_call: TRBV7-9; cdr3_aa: CASSLVLGAQETQYF
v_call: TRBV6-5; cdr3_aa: CASSYGTGQPFYGYTF
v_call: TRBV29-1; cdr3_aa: CSVEDIMRGKTDF
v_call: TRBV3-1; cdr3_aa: CASSQEGAAGSFGGQYF
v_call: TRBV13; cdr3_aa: CASSPQGQGNYEQYF
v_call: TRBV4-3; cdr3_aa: CASSPGHLYGYTF